This T cell receptor (beta chain) was recovered during a study of shared clonotypes between healthy human individuals. In the study overall: Those who served as donors were two women and a few men between the ages of 18 and 49. Points from the study as a whole: Naive subsets tended to show greater estimated richness than memory subsets.

About this clone itself: Its antigen is unidentified.

Each PCR replicate from the sorted subsets contained about 200 ng DNA, which is tens of thousands of T cell genomes. Some clones are missing from TCRdb's copy, which holds only in-frame ones; the method was immunoSEQ multiplex PCR. In the table there are almost 700,000 clones, 92% of which are singletons. CDR1 and CDR2 (germline): SEHNR, FQNEAQ (reference sequence). Trimming left V 4 bases short and J 5 bases short, with 9 bases between. The length of the CDR3 is 12 residues. Terminally differentiated effector memory CD45RA+ cells were excluded from the naive CD8 cells, which were CD45RO-negative and positively selected for CCR7.

This TCR derives from a man aged 25-45 years in good health. The sequenced material came from naive CD8+ T cells sorted from blood. The genes are TRBV7-9 and TRBJ2-7; D unresolved. This CDR3 is CASSWKADEQYF. The CDR3 DNA reads TGTGCCAGCAGCTGGAAAGCAGACGAGCAGTACTTC.